This TCR beta chain was retrieved from a study of beta chain features in type 1 diabetes. Per germline, CDR1 SEHNR and CDR2 FQNEAQ (reference sequence). The V segment lost 5 bases and the J segment 3 bases; nucleotides outside the gene matches: 3. The CDR3 is 13 amino acids. General study findings and limits: Over-representation of high TCR-expressing cells was a possible consequence of cDNA sequencing. Moderate but significant shortening of TCRB CDR3s was recorded in all four CD4+ subsets from Type 1 diabetes patients.

With regard to this clone: Its specificity is unknown.

Sequenced material consisted of expressed TCRB transcripts (all of the isolated RNA was reverse transcribed). The protocol was immunoSEQ multiplex PCR, while the TCRdb copy is restricted to in-frame clones and leaves out a portion. The sample contains approximately 240,000 clones, 16% of which appear only once. This clonotype was obtained from a young man with type 1 diabetes. Sequenced material: naive CD4+ T cells from blood. The gene calls are TRBV7-9 and TRBJ2-5; 7 bases map to TRBD2. The CDR3 DNA reads as TGTGCCAGCAGCCGCGGGAGTGAAGAGACCCAGTACTTC. Translated, it gives CASSRGSEETQYF.